Below are 26 T cell receptor beta chains sequenced from a single sample in a study of blood T cell repertoires in COVID-19. TCRdb's copy holds only in-frame clones and misses some; the assay was immunoSEQ multiplex PCR. The sample lists about 220,000 clones, more than 70% occurring once. Sequenced: peripheral blood. These receptors all come from a woman of 80 years or more with acute or convalescent COVID-19.

V is TRBV2 and J is TRBJ2-2; maybe TRBD1 (6 bases). The germline V gene encodes CDR1 SNHLY and CDR2 FYNNEI. This CDR3 is 15 amino acids long. The V gene lost 6 bases and the J gene lost 2 bases, with 13 bases spanning the gap. CDR3 sequence reads: CASREQGINTGELFF. CDR3 sequence (DNA): TGTGCCAGCAGGGAACAGGGAATTAACACCGGGGAGCTGTTTTTT.

The chain is built from TRBV3-1 (or the pseudogene TRBV3-2) and TRBJ1-2; D is unresolved. Trimming pared 0 bases from V and 6 bases from J, leaving 8 bases between. This CDR3 comprises 13 residues. Germline V gene sequence: CDR1 LGHDT, CDR2 YNNKEL (reference sequence). The CDR3 nucleotides are TGTGCCAGCAGCCAAGATCGAGTACATGGCTACACCTTC. This translates into CASSQDRVHGYTF.

V is TRBV21-1 and J is TRBJ1-2; the table's D call of TRBD1 was not tested on the DNA. TRBV21-1 is shown as a pseudogene. This CDR3 contains 15 residues. The DNA of the CDR3 is TGTGCCAGCAGCAAAGGGACAGGGATTAACTATGGCTACACCTTC. Its protein is CASSKGTGINYGYTF.

This sequence joins TRBV6-5 and TRBJ1-5; possible D gene TRBD1, 5 bases. Per germline, CDR1 MNHEY and CDR2 SVGAGI. The CDR3 contains 15 residues. Trimming removed 4 bases at V and 7 bases at J, with 17 bases between. CDR3 DNA sequence: TGTGCCAGCAGTTGGTGGGGCCAGTCGGACCAGCCCCAGCATTTT. It translates to CASSWWGQSDQPQHF.

The genes are TRBV14 and TRBJ2-2, with D perhaps TRBD1 (6 bases). Per the germline V gene, CDR1 is SGHDN and CDR2 is FVKESK. The CDR3 runs to 15 residues. V shed 4 bases and J shed 4 bases, with 13 bases lying between them. CDR3 nucleotide sequence: TGTGCCAGCAGCCCCCCAGGGGTCAGCACCGGGGAGCTGTTTTTT. The encoded protein is CASSPPGVSTGELFF.

The V and J genes are TRBV5-4 and TRBJ2-1; possibly TRBD1 for D (6 bases). Germline lookup yields CDR1 SGHNT and CDR2 YYREEE (reference sequence). The CDR3 spans 14 residues. Trimming pared 4 bases from V and 1 base from J, leaving 9 bases between. The CDR3 coding sequence is TGTGCCAGCAGCCGAACAGGGTCCTACAATGAGCAGTTCTTC. This encodes CASSRTGSYNEQFF.

The rearrangement joins TRBV19 to TRBJ2-3; tentatively, D is TRBD2 (5 bases). Trimming took off 6 bases at V and 2 bases at J, with 15 bases between the two ends. Germline V gives CDR1 LNHDA, CDR2 SQIVND (reference sequence). This CDR3 contains 15 residues. The CDR3 DNA sequence: TGTGCCAGTAGACCTCTGGGCGGGCTCACAGATACGCAGTATTTT. Translated: CASRPLGGLTDTQYF.

The gene calls are TRBV27 and TRBJ1-5; D perhaps matches TRBD1 (6 bases). The V end lost 2 bases, the J end lost 3 bases, and 17 bases lay between the germline ends. Germline values: CDR1 MNHEY, CDR2 SMNVEV (reference sequence). The CDR3 is 17 amino acids. The CDR3 nucleotides are TGTGCCAGCAGTTTACAGGGGCAAAGGTTACTCAATCAGCCCCAGCATTTT. It encodes CASSLQGQRLLNQPQHF.

The chain joins TRBV7-2 to TRBJ2-7, with D unresolved. The ends were cut back, 4 bases at V and 7 bases at J, with 11 bases in the middle. The germline V gene has CDR1 SGHTA and CDR2 FQGNSA. This CDR3 is 12 amino acids long. The CDR3 reads CASSSPPREQYF. CDR3 DNA: TGTGCCAGCAGCTCCCCGCCCCGGGAGCAGTACTTC. The full variable domain, with the rest looked up from reference TRBV7-2 and TRBJ2-7, is GAGVSQSPSNKVTEKGKDVELRCDPISGHTALYWYRQSLGQGLEFLIYFQGNSAPDKSGLPSDRFSAERTGGSVSTLTIQRTQQEDSAVYLCASSSPPREQYFGPGTRLTVT.

The chain combines TRBV25-1 with TRBJ2-7; a possible D gene is TRBD1 (5 bases). Per germline, CDR1 MGHDK and CDR2 SYGVNS. The CDR3 has 14 residues. Trimming pared 8 bases from V and 2 bases from J, leaving 16 bases between. Here the CDR3 reads CASSRAGLAYEQYF. CDR3 in DNA: TGTGCCAGCTCCAGGGCCGGATTGGCCTACGAGCAGTACTTC.

J is TRBJ1-6 and V is TRBV20-1, with D maybe TRBD1 (6 bases). Germline V gene data show CDR1 as DFQATT and CDR2 as SNEGSKA (reference sequence). CDR3 size: 15 residues. The V end was cut by 3 bases, the J end by 6 bases, with 15 bases between. The CDR3 loop reads CSASGPGVRNSPLHF. CDR3 DNA sequence: TGCAGTGCTAGTGGGCCAGGGGTACGTAATTCACCCCTCCACTTT.

The chain links TRBV15 to TRBJ2-1, with TRBD2 identical over 16 bases. The CDR3 is 18 amino acids. Germline V lookup: CDR1 LNHNV, CDR2 YYDKDF (reference sequence). V lost 3 bases and J lost 2; bases outside the gene matches: 4. CDR3 residues: CATSRTGTSGGAYNEQFF. The CDR3 nucleotides read TGTGCCACCAGCAGGACCGGGACTAGCGGGGGGGCCTACAATGAGCAGTTCTTC.

V gene TRBV5-1 combines with J gene TRBJ2-3, with a tentative D call TRBD1 (5 bases). The CDR3 totals 15 residues. CDR1 and CDR2 from the germline V gene are SGHRS and YFSETQ. The germline V and J ends were trimmed by 2 bases and 3 bases, with 13 bases remaining between them. In DNA form, the CDR3 reads TGCGCCAGCAGCTTAGGGCAGGGTGTTACAGATACGCAGTATTTT. Protein product: CASSLGQGVTDTQYF.

V and J are TRBV3-1 (or the pseudogene TRBV3-2) and TRBJ1-2; 9 nucleotides match TRBD1. There are 13 residues in the CDR3. The V gene's germline CDR1 is LGHDT and CDR2 YNNKEL (reference sequence). V shed 5 bases and J 2 bases; nucleotides not matched to a gene: 0. CDR3 nucleotides: TGTGCCAGCAGCGGGACAGGGAACTATGGCTACACCTTC. Translated: CASSGTGNYGYTF.

The count of this clone is one. This same CDR3 is encoded by further DNA sequences in the sample. The chain uses TRBV18 and TRBJ1-1, with 8 bases lining up with TRBD1. This CDR3 comprises 16 residues. Germline V gene data show CDR1 as KGHSH and CDR2 as LQKENI. V lost 6 bases to trimming and J lost 0 bases; unmatched junction nucleotides: 9. For the CDR3, the DNA is TGTGCCAGCTCGCCCCGGGACAGGTCCATGAACACTGAAGCTTTCTTT. Amino acid sequence: CASSPRDRSMNTEAFF.

This clone was detected a few times. The gene calls are TRBV11-2 and TRBJ2-2; D may be TRBD2 (5 bases). Trimming took off 3 bases at V and 6 bases at J, with 17 bases between the two ends. Germline loops: CDR1 SGHAT, CDR2 FQNNGV. The CDR3 is made up of 16 amino acids. The CDR3 spells CASSFRAPTGAGELFF. CDR3 DNA sequence: TGTGCCAGCAGCTTTCGGGCCCCCACCGGGGCCGGGGAGCTGTTTTTT.

The rearrangement joins TRBV29-1 to TRBJ2-1; maybe TRBD1 (6 bases). The CDR3 extends over 14 amino acids. The germline V gene has CDR1 SQVTM and CDR2 ANQGSEA. The ends were cut back, 0 bases at V and 5 bases at J, with 11 bases in the middle. CDR3 sequence reads: CSVEEQQGNNEQFF. For the CDR3, the DNA is TGCAGCGTTGAAGAACAGCAGGGGAACAATGAGCAGTTCTTC.

The V call is TRBV25-1, the J call TRBJ1-5; 10 bases align to TRBD1. Looked up from germline, CDR1 is MGHDK and CDR2 is SYGVNS. With 0 bases clipped from V and 3 bases from J, the junction kept 5 bases outside the gene matches. The CDR3 consists of 17 residues. The CDR3 DNA sequence: TGTGCCAGCAGTGAATATGGGGACAGGGGACCCAATCAGCCCCAGCATTTT. Protein: CASSEYGDRGPNQPQHF.

J is TRBJ2-1 and V is TRBV3-1 (or the pseudogene TRBV3-2), with D possibly being TRBD1 (6 bases). CDR1 LGHDT and CDR2 YNNKEL come from the germline V gene (reference sequence). The V end was cut by 4 bases, the J end by 2 bases, with 12 bases between. The CDR3 has 15 residues. The CDR3 sequence: CASSLLTGAYNEQFF. The CDR3 DNA sequence: TGTGCCAGCAGCCTGCTGACAGGTGCCTACAATGAGCAGTTCTTC.

V gene TRBV5-1 combines with J gene TRBJ2-3; 9 nucleotides match TRBD1. The CDR3 covers 15 residues. The V and J ends lost 4 bases and 4 bases, in that order; junction bases with no gene match: 7. Germline V CDR1 and CDR2: SGHRS, YFSETQ. The CDR3 bases are TGCGCCAGCAGCCGAACAGGGGGCCTGGCAGATACGCAGTATTTT. The encoded protein is CASSRTGGLADTQYF.

This clone has only one observation. The junction and the germline gene differ at one end; a read error may be behind it. The chain's CDR3 is CAISPQGAQMHLVF. The CDR3 DNA reads TGTGCCATCAGCCCTCAAGGGGCCCAAATGCATTTGGTATTT. This chain joins TRBV10-3 and TRBJ2-3; perhaps TRBD1 as D (5 bases). Germline CDR1 ENHRY, CDR2 SYGVKD. The CDR3 covers 14 residues.

This rearrangement joins TRBV24-1 to TRBJ1-1; 7 nucleotides align to TRBD1. This CDR3 is 15 amino acids long. Germline-derived CDR1 and CDR2 are KGHDR and SFDVKD. V was clipped by 2 bases and J by 1 base; unmatched bases: 3. The CDR3 spells CATSDSRQGNTEAFF. The CDR3 nucleotides are TGTGCCACCAGTGATTCTCGACAGGGGAACACTGAAGCTTTCTTT.

CDR3 bases: TGTGCCAGCAGTTACTTCGGACAGAACTATGGCTACACCTTC. Protein sequence: CASSYFGQNYGYTF. The rearrangement joins TRBV6-6 to TRBJ1-2, with TRBD1 as a possible D gene (6 bases). CDR1 and CDR2 from the germline V gene are MNHNY and SVGAGI (reference sequence). This CDR3 has 14 residues. Trimming left V 1 base short and J 2 bases short, with 8 bases between.

The V and J genes are TRBV7-9 and TRBJ1-5; TRBD1 is a possible D gene (5 bases). Germline values: CDR1 SEHNR, CDR2 FQNEAQ (reference sequence). The CDR3 runs to 19 residues. Trimming took off 4 bases at V and 0 bases at J, with 22 bases between the two ends. This chain's CDR3 is CASSSMRWRQIYSNQPQHF. The CDR3 coding sequence is TGTGCCAGCAGCTCGATGAGGTGGCGACAGATATATAGCAATCAGCCCCAGCATTTT. Full variable domain (missing parts from reference TRBV7-9 and TRBJ1-5): DTGVSQNPRHKITKRGQNVTFRCDPISEHNRLYWYRQTLGQGPEFLTYFQNEAQLEKSRLLSDRFSAERPKGSFSTLEIQRTEQGDSAMYLCASSSMRWRQIYSNQPQHFGDGTRLSIL.

V is TRBV6-5 and J is TRBJ2-3, with 9 nucleotides matching TRBD2. Germline assignment: CDR1 MNHEY and CDR2 SVGAGI. This CDR3 is 12 amino acids long. V lost 8 bases and J lost 3; bases outside the gene matches: 0. As DNA, the CDR3 is TGTGCCAGCGCGGGGGGGACAGATACGCAGTATTTT. Translating gives CASAGGTDTQYF.

A note on this clone: The sample holds other DNA sequences that translate to the same CDR3. V and J are TRBV6-1 and TRBJ2-1, with 9 bases identical to TRBD2. Trimming removed 3 bases from V and 9 bases from J; junction bases left unmatched: 12. CDR1 is MNHNS and CDR2 is SASEGT in the germline V gene. The CDR3 covers 16 residues. This chain's CDR3 is CASSDFLAGGGGEQFF. DNA of the CDR3: TGTGCCAGCAGTGACTTTCTCGCGGGGGGGGGCGGTGAGCAGTTCTTC.